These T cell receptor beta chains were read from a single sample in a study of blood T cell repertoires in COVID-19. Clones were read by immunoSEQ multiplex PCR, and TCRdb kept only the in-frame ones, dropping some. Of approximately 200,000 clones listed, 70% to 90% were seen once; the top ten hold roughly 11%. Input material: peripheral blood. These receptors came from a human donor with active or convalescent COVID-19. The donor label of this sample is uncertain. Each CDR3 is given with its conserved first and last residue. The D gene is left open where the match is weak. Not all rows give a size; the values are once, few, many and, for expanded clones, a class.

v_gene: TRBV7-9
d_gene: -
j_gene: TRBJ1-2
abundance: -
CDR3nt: TGTGCCAGCAGCTTAAATAGGGGTACGGGCTACACCTTC
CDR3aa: CASSLNRGTGYTF

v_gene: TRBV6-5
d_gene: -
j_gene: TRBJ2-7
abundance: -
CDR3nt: TGTGCCAGCAGTTATACGGACACCCCCTACGAGCAGTACTTC
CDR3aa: CASSYTDTPYEQYF

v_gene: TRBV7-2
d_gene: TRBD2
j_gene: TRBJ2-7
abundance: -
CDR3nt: TGTGCCAGCAGCTTAACAGCGGGAACCTACGAGCAGTACTTC
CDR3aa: CASSLTAGTYEQYF

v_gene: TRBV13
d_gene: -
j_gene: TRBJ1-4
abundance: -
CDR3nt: TGTGCCAGCAGCCGGAGGGGCAGGGCAAATGAAAAACTGTTTTTT
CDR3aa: CASSRRGRANEKLFF

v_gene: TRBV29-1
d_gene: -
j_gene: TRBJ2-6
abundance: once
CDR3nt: TGCAGCGTTGAAGATTTGAGCTCTGGGGCCAACGTCCTGACTTTC
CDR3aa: CSVEDLSSGANVLTF

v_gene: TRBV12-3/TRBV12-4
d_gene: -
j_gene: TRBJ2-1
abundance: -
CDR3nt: TGTGCCAGCAGTTTGCTAGCGAACAATGAGCAGTTCTTC
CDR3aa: CASSLLANNEQFF

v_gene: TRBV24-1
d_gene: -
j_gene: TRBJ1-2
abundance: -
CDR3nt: TGTGCCACCAGTGATACGGGTTCCTATGGCTACACCTTC
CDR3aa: CATSDTGSYGYTF

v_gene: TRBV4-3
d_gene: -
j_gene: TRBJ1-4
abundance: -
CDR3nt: TGCGCCAGCAGCCCGGTCCCTGGGGAGGAAAAACTGTTTTTT
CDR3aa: CASSPVPGEEKLFF

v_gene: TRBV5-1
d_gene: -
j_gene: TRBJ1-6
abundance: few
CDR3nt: TGCGCCAGCCGACCAACCGGGACAAGGGAATCACCCCTCCACTTT
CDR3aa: CASRPTGTRESPLHF

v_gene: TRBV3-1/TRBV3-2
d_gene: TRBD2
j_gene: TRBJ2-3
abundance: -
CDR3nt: TGTGCCAGCAGCCAAGATCTAGGACTAGCGGGACCAACAGATACGCAGTATTTT
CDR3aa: CASSQDLGLAGPTDTQYF

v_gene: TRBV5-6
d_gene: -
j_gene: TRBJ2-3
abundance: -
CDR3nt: TGTGCCAGCAGCTCAGGCACAGATACGCAGTATTTT
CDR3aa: CASSSGTDTQYF

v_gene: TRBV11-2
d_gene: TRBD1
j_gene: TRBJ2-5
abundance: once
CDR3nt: TGTGCCAGCAGCTCAGGACAGGGGGCAGGAGAGACCCAGTACTTC
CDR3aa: CASSSGQGAGETQYF

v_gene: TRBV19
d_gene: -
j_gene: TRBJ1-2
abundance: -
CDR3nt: TGTGCCAGTAGTATCGAGGGACTCTATGGCTACACCTTC
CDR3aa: CASSIEGLYGYTF

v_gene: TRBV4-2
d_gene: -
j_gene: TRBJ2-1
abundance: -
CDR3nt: TGTGCCAGCAGATTCGGGAGCTCCTACAATGAGCAGTTCTTC
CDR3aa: CASRFGSSYNEQFF

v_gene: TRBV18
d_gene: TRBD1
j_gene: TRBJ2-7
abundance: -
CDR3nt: TGTGCCAGCTCACCGGGACAGGGGATCTACGAGCAGTACTTC
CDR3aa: CASSPGQGIYEQYF

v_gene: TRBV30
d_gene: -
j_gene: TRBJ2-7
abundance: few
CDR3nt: TGTGCGTCTGACTCTGAGCGGGCCGTCTACGAGCAGTACTTC
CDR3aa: CASDSERAVYEQYF

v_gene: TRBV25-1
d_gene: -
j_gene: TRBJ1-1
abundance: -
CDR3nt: TGTGCCAGCAGTGAATATAAAGGGGGGAACACTGAAGCTTTCTTT
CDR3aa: CASSEYKGGNTEAFF

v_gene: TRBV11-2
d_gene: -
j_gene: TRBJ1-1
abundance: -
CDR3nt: TGTGCCAGCAGCTTAGTGGGGAGGCGGGCTTTCTTT
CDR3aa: CASSLVGRRAFF

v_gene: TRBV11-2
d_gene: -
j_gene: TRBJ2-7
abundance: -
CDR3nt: TGTGCCAGCAGCTCATGGGGCGGCGAGCAGTACTTC
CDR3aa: CASSSWGGEQYF

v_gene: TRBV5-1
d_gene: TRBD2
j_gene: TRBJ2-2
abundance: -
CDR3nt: TGCGCCAGCAGCACCAGGACTAGCCGGGGCGGGGAGCTGTTTTTT
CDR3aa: CASSTRTSRGGELFF

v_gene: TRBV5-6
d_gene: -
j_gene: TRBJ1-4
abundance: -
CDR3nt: TGTGCCAGCAGCCCCAGCGGCAGGGGTGGTCAATCTGGCAGTGAAAAACTGTTTTTT
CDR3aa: CASSPSGRGGQSGSEKLFF

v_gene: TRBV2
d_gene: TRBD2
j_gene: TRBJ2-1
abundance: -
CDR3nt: TGTGCCAGCAGCTTTACTTCTAGCGGGGGCGACGGATACAATGAGCAGTTCTTC
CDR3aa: CASSFTSSGGDGYNEQFF

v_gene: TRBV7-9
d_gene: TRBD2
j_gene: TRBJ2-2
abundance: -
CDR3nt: TGTGCCAGCAGCTTTCTACCGGGACTAGCGGGATCCGGGGAGCTGTTTTTT
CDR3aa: CASSFLPGLAGSGELFF

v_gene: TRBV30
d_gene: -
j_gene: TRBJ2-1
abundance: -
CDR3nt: TGTGCCTGGAGTGTACGGGTGGATGAGCAGTTCTTC
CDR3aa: CAWSVRVDEQFF

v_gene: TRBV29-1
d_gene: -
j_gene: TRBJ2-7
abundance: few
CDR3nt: TGCAGCGTTGACTCAGGGGAATTCGAGCAGTACTTC
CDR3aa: CSVDSGEFEQYF

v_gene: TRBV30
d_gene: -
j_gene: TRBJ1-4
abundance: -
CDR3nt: TGTGCCTGGAGTCGGACAGTCAACGAAAAACTGTTTTTT
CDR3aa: CAWSRTVNEKLFF

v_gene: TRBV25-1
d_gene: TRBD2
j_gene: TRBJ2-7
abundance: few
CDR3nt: TGTGCCAGCAGTGTGACGGGAGGGCCGTACGAGCAGTACTTC
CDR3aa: CASSVTGGPYEQYF

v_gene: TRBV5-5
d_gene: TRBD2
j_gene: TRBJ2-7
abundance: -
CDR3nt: TGTGCCAGCAGCGGGGGGCGGGGTAGCGGGACCGTCGAGCAGTACTTC
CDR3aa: CASSGGRGSGTVEQYF

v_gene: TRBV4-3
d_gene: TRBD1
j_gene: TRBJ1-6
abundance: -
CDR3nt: TGCGCCAGCAGCCAAGGAGGGGGCGCTGGTAATTCACCCCTCCACTTT
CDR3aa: CASSQGGGAGNSPLHF

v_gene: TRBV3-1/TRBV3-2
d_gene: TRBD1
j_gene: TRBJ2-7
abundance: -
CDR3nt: TGTGCCAGCAGAAGGACAGGGCCTTTCTACGAGCAGTACTTC
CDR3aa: CASRRTGPFYEQYF

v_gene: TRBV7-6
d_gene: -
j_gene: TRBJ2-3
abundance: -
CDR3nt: TGTGCCAGCAGCTTAAGGCCCCCCCCCGTAGCGGCCAGCACAGATACGCAGTATTTT
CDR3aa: CASSLRPPPVAASTDTQYF

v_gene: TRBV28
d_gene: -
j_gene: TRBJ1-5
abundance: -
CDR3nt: TGTGCCAGCTTCCGGGGGGATGGTGGGGGCAATCAGCCCCAGCATTTT
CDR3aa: CASFRGDGGGNQPQHF

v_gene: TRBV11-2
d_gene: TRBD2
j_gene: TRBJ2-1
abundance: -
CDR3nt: TGTGCCAGCAGCTTACTAGCGGCATACAATGAGCAGTTCTTC
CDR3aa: CASSLLAAYNEQFF

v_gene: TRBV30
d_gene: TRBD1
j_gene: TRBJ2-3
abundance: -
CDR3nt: TGTGCCTGGAGTGTGGGGACAGGGAGCACAGATACGCAGTATTTT
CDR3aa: CAWSVGTGSTDTQYF